This record concerns one TCR beta chain sequence. The data are from a study of cytomegalovirus exposure and HLA in healthy donors. Germline V lookup: CDR1 LGHNA, CDR2 YSLEER. Trimming removed 0 bases at V and 8 bases at J, with 20 bases between. CDR3 length: 17 amino acids. It was with 60 Vbeta and 13 Jbeta primers that the PCR ran. Produced via immunoSEQ multiplex PCR; TCRdb's table is partial and in-frame only. The sample contains some 100,000 clones, 73% of which appear only once. This chain links TRBV4-3 with TRBJ2-1; perhaps TRBD1 as D (5 bases). Sequenced material: PBMCs. The TCR was taken from a man aged 40-50 years in good health and CMV-seronegative. The CDR3 protein is CASSQELSGRGRYEQFF. Here the CDR3 DNA reads TGCGCCAGCAGCCAAGAACTGTCAGGGCGAGGTCGGTATGAGCAGTTCTTC.